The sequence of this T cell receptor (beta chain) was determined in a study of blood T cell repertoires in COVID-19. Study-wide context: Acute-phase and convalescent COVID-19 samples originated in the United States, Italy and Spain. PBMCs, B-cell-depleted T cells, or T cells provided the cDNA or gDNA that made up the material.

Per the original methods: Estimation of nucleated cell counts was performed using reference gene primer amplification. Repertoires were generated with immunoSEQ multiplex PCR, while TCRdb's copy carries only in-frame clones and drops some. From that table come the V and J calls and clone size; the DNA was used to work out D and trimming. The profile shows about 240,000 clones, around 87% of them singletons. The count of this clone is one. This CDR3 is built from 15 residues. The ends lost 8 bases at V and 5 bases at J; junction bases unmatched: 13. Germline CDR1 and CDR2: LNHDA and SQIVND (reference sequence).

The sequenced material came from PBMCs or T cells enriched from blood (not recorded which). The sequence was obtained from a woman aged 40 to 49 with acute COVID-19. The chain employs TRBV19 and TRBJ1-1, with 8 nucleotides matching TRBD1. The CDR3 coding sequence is TGTGCCAGTGCGAGAACCGGGACAGGAGATACTGAAGCTTTCTTT. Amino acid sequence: CASARTGTGDTEAFF. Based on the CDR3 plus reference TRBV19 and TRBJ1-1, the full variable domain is DGGITQSPKYLFRKEGQNVTLSCEQNLNHDAMYWYRQDPGQGLRLIYYSQIVNDFQKGDIAEGYSVSREKKESFPLTVTSAQKNPTAFYLCASARTGTGDTEAFFGQGTRLTVV.